This TCR beta chain was captured in a study of naive and memory T cell subsets. This clonotype was recorded once. Germline and junction disagree at one end, which may indicate a read error. CDR3 length equals 13 residues. Germline CDR1 SEHNR, CDR2 FQNEAQ (reference sequence). A UMI-containing oligonucleotide was joined by 3' ligation to the TCR cDNA template. Four PCR rounds used nested alpha and beta constant region primers plus the SP2 primer. Blood and skin TCR RNA was reverse transcribed with alpha and beta constant primers. Each CDR3 protein gets one entry after TCRdb re-called the 5' RACE reads with MiXCR. The sample records about 62,000 distinct CDR3 sequences, around 8% being singletons.

This sequence was found in a female donor in good health. The rearrangement uses TRBV7-9 and TRBJ1-1, with D tentatively TRBD1 (6 bases). The DNA for the CDR3 is TGTGCCAGCAGCTCGCAGGGGAACACTGAAGCTTACTTT. Translating it yields CASSSQGNTEAYF.